These T cell receptor beta chains were read from a single sample in a study of blood T cell repertoires in COVID-19. TCRdb's copy holds only in-frame clones and misses some; the assay was immunoSEQ multiplex PCR. The sample has some 80,000 clones, around 84% seen once. The sequenced sample consisted of peripheral blood. The receptors shown here come from a human donor in a cohort sampled during active COVID-19. Both conserved end residues are part of each CDR3. D genes are given only for firm matches. The listing skips clone size in some rows; elsewhere it reads once, few, many or a size class.

D gene	V gene	clone size	J gene	CDR3 DNA	CDR3 protein
TRBD1	TRBV6-5	.	TRBJ1-1	TGTGCCAGCAGACAGGGGGCGCAGAACACTGAAGCTTTCTTT	CASRQGAQNTEAFF
.	TRBV7-3	.	TRBJ1-3	TGTGCCAGCAGCTTAGGCCCTGTCGAATCCGGAAACACCATATATTTT	CASSLGPVESGNTIYF
.	TRBV6-2/TRBV6-3	.	TRBJ2-5	TGTGCCAGCAGTTACTCTAAGACTTCCCAAGAGACCCAGTACTTC	CASSYSKTSQETQYF
.	TRBV9	.	TRBJ2-1	TGTGCCAGCAGCGTAGCCCCCACAGCGGGCGGCAATGAGCAGTTCTTC	CASSVAPTAGGNEQFF
TRBD1	TRBV5-1	.	TRBJ1-1	TGCGCCAGCAGCTCGGGACAGGGGGCAGGGACTGAAGCTTTCTTT	CASSSGQGAGTEAFF
.	TRBV9	.	TRBJ2-7	TGTGCCAGCAGCGTAGACGGGTCGCCCAGCGAGCAGTACTTC	CASSVDGSPSEQYF
TRBD1	TRBV6-5	.	TRBJ1-4	TGTGCCAGCAGTTACTCGGGGACAGGGTATGAAAAACTGTTTTTT	CASSYSGTGYEKLFF
TRBD1	TRBV7-9	once	TRBJ2-1	TGTGCCAGCAGCCTACCGGGACAGGGGAATGAGCAGTTCTTC	CASSLPGQGNEQFF
.	TRBV7-8	.	TRBJ2-5	TGTGCCAGCAGCATAGCAACCGGGACTTCGCAAGAGACCCAGTACTTC	CASSIATGTSQETQYF
.	TRBV9	.	TRBJ2-1	TGTGCCAGCAGCGTAGCAGGGGACACCTACAATGAGCAGTTCTTC	CASSVAGDTYNEQFF
.	TRBV19	few	TRBJ1-6	TGTGCCAGTAGTATGAGGCTGGATTATAATTCACCCCTCCACTTT	CASSMRLDYNSPLHF
TRBD1	TRBV7-9	.	TRBJ1-5	TGTGCCAGCAGCGCCGACAGGGGAGATCAGCCCCAGCATTTT	CASSADRGDQPQHF
.	TRBV5-1	.	TRBJ1-2	TGCGCCAGCAGCCCTGGGGCCGGAGCTAACTATGGCTACACCTTC	CASSPGAGANYGYTF
TRBD1	TRBV7-9	.	TRBJ1-2	TGTGCCAGCAGCTCAGGACAGGGGGCGTTTACCTTC	CASSSGQGAFTF
.	TRBV13	.	TRBJ2-1	TGTGCCAGCAGCTTAGGGAGGGTCAATGAGCAGTTCTTC	CASSLGRVNEQFF
.	TRBV19	once	TRBJ1-5	TGTGCCAGTAGTATCGTTTCGGGATTTAATCAGCCCCAGCATTTT	CASSIVSGFNQPQHF
TRBD1	TRBV19	.	TRBJ2-3	TGTGCCAGTAGTATAGATGAGGGGGCCGGCACAGATACGCAGTATTTT	CASSIDEGAGTDTQYF
TRBD1	TRBV5-1	.	TRBJ1-5	TGCGCCAGCAGCGCAGGGACAGGGAATCAGCCCCAGCATTTT	CASSAGTGNQPQHF
.	TRBV7-9	.	TRBJ1-4	TGTGCCAGCAGCCCCGGGAGGAGCAATGAAAAACTGTTTTTT	CASSPGRSNEKLFF
TRBD2	TRBV4-1	.	TRBJ2-5	TGCGCCAGCAGCCAAGCTACTAGCGGGAGGGAGACCCAGTACTTC	CASSQATSGRETQYF
TRBD2	TRBV28	once	TRBJ2-1	TGTGCCAGCAGTGGGAGGGAACCATACAATGAGCAGTTCTTC	CASSGREPYNEQFF
TRBD1	TRBV28	.	TRBJ2-7	TGTGCCAGCAGCCGCTTCACAGGGGATCCGTCCTACGAGCAGTACTTC	CASSRFTGDPSYEQYF
.	TRBV3-1/TRBV3-2	.	TRBJ2-3	TGTGCCAGCAGCCAAGAGGGCAGGGTCACAGATACGCAGTATTTT	CASSQEGRVTDTQYF
TRBD2	TRBV10-3	.	TRBJ2-7	TGTGCCATCAGTGACGTAGGGACTAGCTACGTTGAGCAGTACTTC	CAISDVGTSYVEQYF
TRBD1	TRBV5-6	.	TRBJ2-3	TGTGCCAGCAGTTTCGCCCCGGGACAGGCAAGCACAGATACGCAGTATTTT	CASSFAPGQASTDTQYF
TRBD1	TRBV6-5	.	TRBJ1-5	TGTGCCAGCAGGCCGGGACAGGGCGCACAGCCCCAGCATTTT	CASRPGQGAQPQHF
TRBD1	TRBV3-1/TRBV3-2	.	TRBJ2-2	TGTGCCAGCAGACCAGGGGGCACCGGGGAGCTGTTTTTT	CASRPGGTGELFF
.	TRBV5-4	.	TRBJ1-1	TGTGCCAGCAGCTTGGGGCAGAATATGAACACTGAAGCTTTCTTT	CASSLGQNMNTEAFF
TRBD1	TRBV29-1	.	TRBJ1-1	TGCAGCGTTGACGGGACAGGGTTGGGCACTGAAGCTTTCTTT	CSVDGTGLGTEAFF
.	TRBV5-1	.	TRBJ1-3	TGCGCCAGCAGCTTGGGGACAGTGACTCGTCTCGAGGGAAACACCATATATTTT	CASSLGTVTRLEGNTIYF
.	TRBV19	.	TRBJ2-7	TGTGCCAGTAGTCCCTGGGGAGAGTACGAGCAGTACTTC	CASSPWGEYEQYF
TRBD1	TRBV28	.	TRBJ1-5	TGTGCCAGCAGTAAGTGGACAGGCCAGGAGCCCCAGCATTTT	CASSKWTGQEPQHF
TRBD2	TRBV5-1	.	TRBJ2-1	TGCGCCAGCAGCTTGGTCCTAGCGGAGGGGAATGAGCAGTTCTTC	CASSLVLAEGNEQFF
.	TRBV6-5	.	TRBJ1-2	TGTGCCAGCAGCCGGACAGCCCCGGCGTATGGCTACACCTTC	CASSRTAPAYGYTF
.	TRBV7-2	.	TRBJ1-1	TGTGCCAGCAGCTTACTAGGACAAATGAACACTGAAGCTTTCTTT	CASSLLGQMNTEAFF
TRBD1	TRBV28	.	TRBJ1-2	TGTGCCAGCAGTTTAGGCGGACAGGGAGTAGGGTATGGCTACACCTTC	CASSLGGQGVGYGYTF
TRBD2	TRBV10-1	.	TRBJ2-7	TGCGCCAGCAGTGAACACAGCGGGGGTACCTACGAGCAGTACTTC	CASSEHSGGTYEQYF
TRBD1	TRBV30	.	TRBJ1-6	TGTGCCTGGAGTGTCGGGACAGTTTATAATTCACCCCTCCACTTT	CAWSVGTVYNSPLHF
.	TRBV28	.	TRBJ2-4	TGTGCCACCACAGGGGGGGAGCTAGCCAAAAACATTCAGTACTTC	CATTGGELAKNIQYF
TRBD1	TRBV11-2	.	TRBJ2-5	TGTGCCAGCAGCATCGGACAGGGTTTTACTCAGGAGTACTTC	CASSIGQGFTQEYF
TRBD2	TRBV18	.	TRBJ2-1	TGTGCCAGCTCACCAAATATCCGGGGGGGTATAAATGAGCAGTTCTTC	CASSPNIRGGINEQFF
.	TRBV7-9	.	TRBJ2-3	TGTGCCAGCAGCTCGGCCACGGGAGGCACAGATACGCAGTATTTT	CASSSATGGTDTQYF
TRBD1	TRBV24-1	.	TRBJ2-1	TGTGCCACCAGTGACCCCGGGACAGGGTCAACCAATGAGCAGTTCTTC	CATSDPGTGSTNEQFF
TRBD1	TRBV27	.	TRBJ1-5	TGTGCCAGCAGCGCCGGGACAGATAGCAATCAGCCCCAGCATTTT	CASSAGTDSNQPQHF
.	TRBV29-1	.	TRBJ2-7	TGCAGCGTACGGGACATTTACGAGCAGTACTTC	CSVRDIYEQYF
.	TRBV19	.	TRBJ1-3	TGTGCCAGTAGTTCCCCGGCCTCGAGGACTGGAAACACCATATATTTT	CASSSPASRTGNTIYF
TRBD1	TRBV7-2	.	TRBJ2-7	TGTGCCAGCAGCTTAGGTGGGACAGGGAACTACGAGCAGTACTTC	CASSLGGTGNYEQYF
.	TRBV6-5	.	TRBJ2-3	TGTGCCAGCAGACCGGACAGCGTGGATACGCAGTATTTT	CASRPDSVDTQYF
.	TRBV5-1	.	TRBJ2-3	TGCGCCAGCAGCTTGAATCCCCGCGGGGCCAGCACAGATACGCAGTATTTT	CASSLNPRGASTDTQYF
TRBD2	TRBV6-5	.	TRBJ2-7	TGTGCCAGCAGCCGCCTGGGAGCGGGAACAGGTGAGCAGTACTTC	CASSRLGAGTGEQYF